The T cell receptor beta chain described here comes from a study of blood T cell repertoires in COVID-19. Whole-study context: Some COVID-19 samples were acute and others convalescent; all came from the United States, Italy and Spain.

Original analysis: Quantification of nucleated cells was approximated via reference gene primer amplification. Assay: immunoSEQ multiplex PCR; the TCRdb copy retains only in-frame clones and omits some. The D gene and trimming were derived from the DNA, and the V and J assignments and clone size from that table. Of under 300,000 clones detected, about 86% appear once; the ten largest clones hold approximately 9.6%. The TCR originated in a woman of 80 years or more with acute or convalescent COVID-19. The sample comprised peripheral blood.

The CDR3 DNA follows: TGTGCCAGCAGTTACCACAGGGGGTTGGACTATGGCTACACCTTC. Translating gives CASSYHRGLDYGYTF. This chain connects TRBV2 to TRBJ1-2, with 8 bases that match TRBD1. The germline V gene encodes CDR1 SNHLY and CDR2 FYNNEI. The V segment lost 5 bases and the J segment 3 bases; nucleotides outside the gene matches: 8. The CDR3 runs 15 residues.